This T cell receptor beta chain stems from a study of cytomegalovirus exposure and HLA in healthy donors. This PCR relied on a set of 60 Vbeta primers and 13 Jbeta primers. Some clones are missing from TCRdb's copy, which holds only in-frame ones; the method was immunoSEQ multiplex PCR. The table records some 200,000 clones, around 86% of them present only once. Germline V gives CDR1 LNHDA, CDR2 SQIVND (reference sequence). The V end was cut by 3 bases, the J end by 6 bases, with 12 bases between. This CDR3 region has 14 residues. Findings and caveats of the study: Within a later analysis, the majority of CMV-associated TCR beta chains appeared HLA-restricted. In vitro data verified three CMV-associated chains as specific for CMV antigens. According to the study, around 180 TCR beta chains were cytomegalovirus-associated. Common viral pathogens seemed, in a later analysis, to connect with several of the most significant clusters.

To note about this clone: The antigen is not known.

The rearrangement uses TRBV19 and TRBJ2-1; D might be TRBD2 (5 bases). The specimen was PBMCs. This TCR derives from a woman in her late teens or twenties in good health and CMV-seronegative. This CDR3 reads CASSIAHGINEQFF. The CDR3 nucleotides are TGTGCCAGTAGTATCGCCCACGGGATCAATGAGCAGTTCTTC.